One and the same sample provided the 7 T cell receptor beta chains below, sequenced in a study of shared clonotypes between healthy human individuals. Sequencing used immunoSEQ multiplex PCR; TCRdb keeps in-frame clones, though not all of them. The sample lists hundreds of thousands of clones; about 74% were seen once. Sequencing was done on a sample of memory CD4+ T cells sorted from blood. Subset specified: CD45RA-negative fraction. These receptors were collected from a woman aged 25 to 45 in good health.

In regard to this clone: This sample includes further DNA sequences coding for the same CDR3. The rearrangement joins TRBV15 to TRBJ1-5, with 10 positions matching TRBD1. V lost 5 bases, J lost 5 bases, and 6 bases stayed unmatched. The CDR3 totals 15 residues. CDR1 is LNHNV and CDR2 is YYDKDF in the germline V gene (reference sequence). CDR3 region: CATSRGDRGYQPQHF. In DNA, the CDR3 is TGTGCCACCAGCCGAGGGGACAGGGGCTATCAGCCCCAGCATTTT.

The gene calls are TRBV5-1 and TRBJ1-5; weak D call: TRBD1 (5 bases). V was cut by 0 bases and J by 0 bases, with 10 bases left in between. Germline V gene data show CDR1 as SGHRS and CDR2 as YFSETQ. This CDR3 spans 16 amino acids. The CDR3 bases are TGCGCCAGCAGCTTGGAACCGACAGATAGCAATCAGCCCCAGCATTTT. Amino acids: CASSLEPTDSNQPQHF.

This chain links TRBV28 with TRBJ1-2, with D possibly matching TRBD1 (5 bases). The V gene's germline CDR1 is MDHEN and CDR2 SYDVKM. The CDR3 spans 15 residues. The V gene lost 6 bases and the J gene lost 4 bases, with 18 bases spanning the gap. The CDR3 nucleotides are TGTGCCAGCAGGGCTCCCATCAGGGCTGGCTATGGCTACACCTTC. Its protein is CASRAPIRAGYGYTF.

This clone was seen a single time. The DNA of the CDR3 is TGTGCCAGCAGCAGAGGGTATCCAGATACGCAGTATTTT. Protein product: CASSRGYPDTQYF. This chain connects TRBV6-5 to TRBJ2-3, with TRBD2 as a possible D gene (5 bases). This CDR3 region has 13 residues. V lost 6 bases and J 4 bases, leaving 11 bases between the germline ends. Germline lookup yields CDR1 MNHEY and CDR2 SVGAGI.

This clone turned up a few times. The CDR3 region is CASSDLVGGYSSYEQYF. The CDR3 coding sequence is TGTGCCAGCAGTGACTTGGTCGGGGGTTACAGCTCCTACGAGCAGTACTTC. The rearrangement uses TRBV6-4 and TRBJ2-7; a weak D match, TRBD2 (6 bases). The germline V gene encodes CDR1 MRHNA and CDR2 SNTAGT. Trimming removed 1 base at V and 0 bases at J, with 16 bases between. This CDR3 region has 17 residues.

This clone appeared a few times. The chain couples TRBV5-6 to TRBJ1-2, with a tentative D call TRBD1 (5 bases). Germline CDR1 and CDR2: SGHDT and YYEEEE. This CDR3 contains 16 residues. V lost 0 bases and J lost 1, with 13 bases in between. The CDR3 is CASSLAGTQLNYGYTF. The CDR3, as DNA: TGTGCCAGCAGCTTGGCGGGGACGCAACTTAACTATGGCTACACCTTC.

The chain links TRBV5-4 to TRBJ2-7; 7 nucleotides line up with TRBD2. Germline CDR1 SGHNT, CDR2 YYREEE (reference sequence). The CDR3 covers 16 residues. With V trimmed by 3 bases and J by 4 bases, 13 bases remained unmatched. CDR3 region: CASSWGQAGVAYEQYF. CDR3 nucleotide sequence: TGTGCCAGCAGCTGGGGTCAGGCGGGAGTAGCGTACGAGCAGTACTTC.